This is a list of T cell receptor beta chains from one sample in a study of neurological immune-mediated disorders. TCRdb re-derived calls from the 5' RACE reads in MiXCR, one entry per CDR3 protein. The sample carries tens of thousands of distinct CDR3 sequences, 9.4% recorded once. Sequenced input: PBMCs. The receptors were gathered from a man over 45 in good health. CDR3s include the opening cysteine and the closing phenylalanine or tryptophan. A D gene is named only where the DNA matches it firmly. Size is omitted from some rows. Given values are once, few, many or a class for expanded clones.

TRBV20-1	TRBJ1-1	TRBD1	NA	CSTRVRTGSFTDAFF	TGCAGTACTAGAGTAAGGACAGGTTCGTTCACTGACGCTTTCTTT
TRBV4-3	TRBJ2-5	TRBD1	many	CASSQLGTGKETQYF	TGCGCCAGCAGCCAATTAGGGACAGGGAAAGAGACCCAGTACTTC
TRBV27	TRBJ1-4	NA	NA	CASSQNRGRGEKLFF	TGTGCCAGCAGCCAAAACCGGGGTAGGGGGGAAAAACTGTTTTTT
TRBV7-2	TRBJ2-2	TRBD1	many	CASSATGGTGELFF	TGTGCCAGCAGTGCCACAGGGGGAACCGGGGAGCTGTTTTTT
TRBV19	TRBJ1-5	NA	many	CASSIKGIHQPQHF	TGTGCCAGTAGTATAAAGGGGATTCATCAGCCCCAGCATTTT
TRBV6-5	TRBJ2-2	NA	many	CASSYSTGELFF	TGTGCCAGCAGTTACTCGACCGGGGAGCTGTTTTTT
TRBV24-1	TRBJ2-5	NA	many	CATSDAGKSKETQYF	TGTGCCACCAGTGATGCCGGGAAATCCAAAGAGACCCAGTACTTC
TRBV3-1	TRBJ2-7	NA	many	CASSHRQAYEQYF	TGTGCCAGCAGCCACAGGCAAGCCTACGAGCAGTACTTC
TRBV5-1	TRBJ2-5	NA	many	CASSLGEELRKYQETQYF	TGCGCCAGCAGCTTGGGTGAGGAACTGAGAAAGTACCAAGAGACCCAGTACTTC
TRBV20-1	TRBJ2-5	TRBD2	many	CSARGTSGGETQYF	TGCAGTGCTAGAGGGACTAGCGGGGGAGAGACCCAGTACTTC
TRBV13	TRBJ2-7	NA	many	CASSPGWAGSSEQYF	TGTGCCAGCAGCCCCGGGTGGGCAGGGAGCTCCGAGCAGTACTTC
TRBV5-1	TRBJ1-1	NA	many	CASSLAVARNTEAFF	TGCGCCAGCAGCTTGGCCGTGGCACGAAACACTGAAGCTTTCTTT
TRBV20-1	TRBJ2-7	NA	many	CSATGASLRVEQYF	TGCAGTGCCACGGGGGCATCCTTAAGGGTCGAGCAGTACTTC